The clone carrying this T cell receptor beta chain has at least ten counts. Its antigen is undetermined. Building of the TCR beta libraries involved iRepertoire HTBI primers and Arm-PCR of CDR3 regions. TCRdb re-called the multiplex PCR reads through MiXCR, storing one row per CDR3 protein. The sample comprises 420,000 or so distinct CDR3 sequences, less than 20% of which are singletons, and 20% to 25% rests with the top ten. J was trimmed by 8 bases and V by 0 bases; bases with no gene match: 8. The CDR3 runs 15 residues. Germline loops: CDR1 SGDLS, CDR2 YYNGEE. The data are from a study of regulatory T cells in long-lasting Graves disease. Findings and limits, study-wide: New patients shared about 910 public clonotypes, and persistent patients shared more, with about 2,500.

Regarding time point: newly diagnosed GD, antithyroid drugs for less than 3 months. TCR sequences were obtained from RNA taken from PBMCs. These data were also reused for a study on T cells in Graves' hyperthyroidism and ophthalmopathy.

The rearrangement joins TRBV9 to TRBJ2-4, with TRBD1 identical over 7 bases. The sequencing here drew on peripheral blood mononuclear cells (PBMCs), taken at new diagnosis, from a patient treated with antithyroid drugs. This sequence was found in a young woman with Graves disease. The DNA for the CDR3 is TGTGCCAGCAGCGTAGGAGGGGGCGAGGAGTACATTCAGTACTTC. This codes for CASSVGGGEEYIQYF.